This passage covers 13 T cell receptor beta chains from one sample sequenced in a study of blood T cells in healthy people across ages. A sample-barcoded 5' primer and a J-beta primer mix were used in a second PCR of roughly 7 to 11 cycles. MiXCR, run by TCRdb on the 5' RACE reads, gives a single entry per CDR3 protein. The sample has 800,000 to 950,000 distinct CDR3 sequences; 29% are singletons. The data also belong to a second study, concerning T cells of mothers and their children.

The specimen sequenced was blood. The source of these receptors is a woman aged 40 to 50 in good health.

The chain carries TRBV20-1 and TRBJ1-1; no firm D call. CDR3 length: 14 residues. The germline V gene has CDR1 DFQATT and CDR2 SNEGSKA (reference sequence). With 1 base removed from V and 3 bases from J, the gap between germline ends came to 12 bases. The CDR3 is CSARGARSHTEAFF. CDR3 nucleotide sequence: TGCAGTGCTAGAGGGGCCCGGTCCCACACTGAAGCTTTCTTT.

This clonotype was seen a single time. The V call is TRBV20-1, the J call TRBJ1-1, with D unresolved. CDR3 length equals 14 residues. Between the trimmed V and J ends, which lost 0 bases and 1 base, there was a span of 9 bases. The V gene's germline CDR1 is DFQATT and CDR2 SNEGSKA (reference sequence). The CDR3 DNA reads TGCAGTGCTAGAGATTCAGGCCGGAACACTGAAGCTTTCTTT. Amino acid sequence: CSARDSGRNTEAFF.

The chain employs TRBV11-2 and TRBJ1-1, with 9 bases lining up with TRBD1. Germline-derived CDR1 and CDR2 are SGHAT and FQNNGV. The CDR3 is 16 residues long. Unmatched junction bases numbered 8, after V lost 3 bases and J lost 3 bases. In DNA, the CDR3 is TGTGCCAGCAGCTTTCCCTCCGGGACAGGGTACACTGAAGCTTTCTTT. Its translation is CASSFPSGTGYTEAFF. Drawing the rest from reference TRBV11-2 and TRBJ1-1, the complete variable domain is EAGVAQSPRYKIIEKRQSVAFWCNPISGHATLYWYQQILGQGPKLLIQFQNNGVVDDSQLPKDRFSAERLKGVDSTLKIQPAKLEDSAVYLCASSFPSGTGYTEAFFGQGTRLTVV.

This clonotype occurred many times. The chain recombines TRBV5-1 with TRBJ2-3, with 12 bases lining up with TRBD2. This CDR3 is built from 17 residues. With V trimmed by 0 bases and J by 5 bases, 7 bases remained unmatched. The germline CDR1 and CDR2 sequences are SGHRS and YFSETQ. CDR3 sequence: CASSLATSGGPRDTQYF. The DNA for the CDR3 is TGCGCCAGCAGCTTGGCCACTAGCGGGGGGCCTAGAGATACGCAGTATTTT.

This clonotype showed up many times. The chain links TRBV5-6 to TRBJ2-7; no definite D call. V lost 0 bases, J lost 3 bases, and 16 bases lay in between. The CDR3 loop spans 16 amino acids. The germline gives CDR1 SGHDT, CDR2 YYEEEE. CDR3 bases: TGTGCCAGCAGCTTGGCCGTGGTCGCAGTTCTCTACGAGCAGTACTTC. Translation: CASSLAVVAVLYEQYF.

This clonotype occurred a few times. The chain links TRBV28 to TRBJ1-6; 8 bases align to TRBD1. This CDR3 is built from 15 residues. The germline gives CDR1 MDHEN, CDR2 SYDVKM. V shed 6 bases, J shed 4 bases, and the junction held 5 bases outside the gene matches. CDR3 protein: CASRSGDRYNSPLHF. Here the CDR3 DNA reads TGTGCCAGCAGAAGCGGGGACAGGTATAATTCACCCCTCCACTTT.

To note about this clonotype: The junction and the germline gene differ at one end; a read error may be behind it. The genes are TRBV24-1 and TRBJ1-1; TRBD1 agrees at 7 bases. This CDR3 has 14 amino acids. Germline CDR1 is KGHDR and CDR2 is SFDVKD. In nucleotides, the CDR3 is TGTGCCACACGCCAGACAGGGACGAACACTAAAGCTTTCTTT. Translating gives CATRQTGTNTKAFF.

This clonotype was observed a handful of times. A much larger clone lies a single base off, so this may be a read error. This chain connects TRBV20-1 to TRBJ2-7; 9 bases map to TRBD2. The V gene end was trimmed by 5 bases and the J gene end by 7 bases; junction bases not matched to a gene: 12. Per the germline V gene, CDR1 is DFQATT and CDR2 is SNEGSKA (reference sequence). The CDR3 is made up of 14 amino acids. The CDR3 here is CSAGSGGPYNEQYF. The CDR3 DNA sequence: TGCAGTGCTGGTAGCGGGGGTCCCTACAATGAGCAGTACTTC.

Remarks on this clonotype: One junction end does not reproduce the germline sequence, and a read error may be involved. The rearrangement uses TRBV20-1 and TRBJ2-3; 7 bases map to TRBD1. The length of the CDR3 is 15 residues. Germline CDR1 reads DFQATT; CDR2 reads SNEGSKA (reference sequence). The CDR3 nucleotides read TGCAGTGCTAGTATTCCGGGAAGAGGGACAGATACACAGTATTTT. This gives the protein CSASIPGRGTDTQYF.

The V and J genes are TRBV7-3 and TRBJ1-2; the D is unclear. V shed 2 bases and J shed 4 bases, with 14 bases lying between them. The germline CDR1 and CDR2 sequences are SGHTA and FQGTGA. This CDR3 is 15 amino acids long. CDR3 coding DNA: TGTGCCAGCAGCTTACATTCTGCGCAGCCCTATGGCTACACCTTC. Translated, it gives CASSLHSAQPYGYTF.

This clonotype occurred once. An end of the junction does not agree with germline; a read error may underlie this. The CDR3 nucleotides are TGTGCTAGCAGCTTAATTACCGGGACAGCCTACAATGAGCAGTACTTC. This translates into CASSLITGTAYNEQYF. The chain links TRBV7-7 to TRBJ2-1; 7 nucleotides match TRBD1. The assigned J gene may be wrong: the sequence end matches TRBJ2-7 better. The CDR3 consists of 16 residues. Germline V gene lookup returns CDR1 SSHAT and CDR2 FNYEAQ (reference sequence).

In its sample, this clonotype was seen many times. The V call is TRBV10-3, the J call TRBJ2-1; 8 positions match TRBD1. The ends lost 4 bases at V and 3 bases at J; junction bases unmatched: 11. CDR1 ENHRY and CDR2 SYGVKD come from the germline V gene. This CDR3 contains 17 residues. For the CDR3, the DNA is TGTGCCATCAGTGGGGAAGCAGGACAGGGCATCTACAATGAGCAGTTCTTC. Amino acid sequence: CAISGEAGQGIYNEQFF.

This clonotype has a count of ten or more. This chain connects TRBV7-2 to TRBJ1-4, with D perhaps TRBD1 (5 bases). The V and J ends lost 1 base and 4 bases respectively, with 13 bases between them. The CDR3 spans 16 residues. Germline-derived CDR1 and CDR2 are SGHTA and FQGNSA. The CDR3 sequence is CASSLGRGALNEKLFF. In DNA, the CDR3 is TGTGCCAGCAGCTTAGGGAGAGGGGCGCTTAATGAAAAACTGTTTTTT.